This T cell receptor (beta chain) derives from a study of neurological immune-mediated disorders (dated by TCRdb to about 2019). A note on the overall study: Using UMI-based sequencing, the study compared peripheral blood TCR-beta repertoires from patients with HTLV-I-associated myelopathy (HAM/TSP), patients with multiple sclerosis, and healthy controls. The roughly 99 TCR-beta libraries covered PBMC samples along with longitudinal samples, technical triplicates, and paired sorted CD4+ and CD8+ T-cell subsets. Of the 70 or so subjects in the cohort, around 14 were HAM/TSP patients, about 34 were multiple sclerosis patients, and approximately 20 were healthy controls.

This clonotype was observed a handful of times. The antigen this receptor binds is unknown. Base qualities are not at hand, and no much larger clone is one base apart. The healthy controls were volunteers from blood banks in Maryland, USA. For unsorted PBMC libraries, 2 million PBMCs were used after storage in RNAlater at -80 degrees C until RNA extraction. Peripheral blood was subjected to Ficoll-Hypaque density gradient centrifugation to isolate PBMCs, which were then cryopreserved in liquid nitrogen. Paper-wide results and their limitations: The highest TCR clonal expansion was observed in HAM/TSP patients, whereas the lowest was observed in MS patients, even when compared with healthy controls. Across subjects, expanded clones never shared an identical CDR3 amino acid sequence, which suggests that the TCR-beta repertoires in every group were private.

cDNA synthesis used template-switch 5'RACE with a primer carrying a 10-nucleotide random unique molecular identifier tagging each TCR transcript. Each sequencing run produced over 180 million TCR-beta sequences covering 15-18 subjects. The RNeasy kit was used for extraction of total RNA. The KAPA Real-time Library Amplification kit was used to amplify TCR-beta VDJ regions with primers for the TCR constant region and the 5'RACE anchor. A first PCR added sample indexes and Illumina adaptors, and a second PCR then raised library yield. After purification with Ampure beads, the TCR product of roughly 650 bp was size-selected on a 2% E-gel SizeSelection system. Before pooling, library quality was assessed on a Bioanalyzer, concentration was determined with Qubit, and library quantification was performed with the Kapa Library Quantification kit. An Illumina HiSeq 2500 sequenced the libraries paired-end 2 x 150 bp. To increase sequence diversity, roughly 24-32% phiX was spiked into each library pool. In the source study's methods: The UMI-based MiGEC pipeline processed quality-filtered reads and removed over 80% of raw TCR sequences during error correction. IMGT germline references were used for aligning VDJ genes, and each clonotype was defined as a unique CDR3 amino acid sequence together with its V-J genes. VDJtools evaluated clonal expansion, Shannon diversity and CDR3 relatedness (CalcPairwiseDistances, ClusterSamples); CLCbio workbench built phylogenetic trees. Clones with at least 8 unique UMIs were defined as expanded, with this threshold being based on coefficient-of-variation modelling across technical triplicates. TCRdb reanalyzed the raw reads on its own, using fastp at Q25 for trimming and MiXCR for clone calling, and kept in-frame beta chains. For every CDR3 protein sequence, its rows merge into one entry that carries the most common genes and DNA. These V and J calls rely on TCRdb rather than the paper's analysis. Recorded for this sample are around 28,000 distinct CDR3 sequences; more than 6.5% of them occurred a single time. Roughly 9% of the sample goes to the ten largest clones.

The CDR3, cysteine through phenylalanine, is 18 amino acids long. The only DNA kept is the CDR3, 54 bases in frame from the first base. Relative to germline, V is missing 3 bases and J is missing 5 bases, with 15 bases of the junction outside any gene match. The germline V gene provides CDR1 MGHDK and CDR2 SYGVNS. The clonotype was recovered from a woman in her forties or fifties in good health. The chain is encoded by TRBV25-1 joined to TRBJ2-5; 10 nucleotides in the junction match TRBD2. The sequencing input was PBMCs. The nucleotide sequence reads TGTGCCAGCAGTGACACCAGTCCAGCGGGAGGGCCGGGGGAGACCCAGTACTTC. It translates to CASSDTSPAGGPGETQYF.